The 15 T cell receptor beta chains in this list originate from one sample, sequenced in a study of blood T cell repertoires in COVID-19. The repertoire was sequenced with immunoSEQ multiplex PCR; TCRdb's copy has only in-frame clones and lacks some. The table shows around 190,000 clones, with more than 70% occurring only once. Sequenced sample: peripheral blood. The origin of the receptors is a woman aged 55-69 years with acute or convalescent COVID-19.

The CDR3 bases are TGTGCCAGCAGTAACACTCCGAGGGCCGTAGAGACCCAGTACTTC. As protein: CASSNTPRAVETQYF. The chain combines TRBV6-5 with TRBJ2-5, with D perhaps matching TRBD2 (5 bases). From germline, CDR1 is MNHEY and CDR2 SVGAGI. The CDR3 extends over 15 amino acids. V was shortened by 5 bases and J by 4 bases, with 17 bases between the two germline ends.

The genes are TRBV6-1 and TRBJ2-3; 8 bases line up with TRBD2. V trimming: 3 bases; J trimming: 2 bases; junction bases outside the gene matches: 10. CDR1 MNHNS and CDR2 SASEGT come from the germline V gene. This CDR3 is built from 17 residues. The CDR3 sequence is CASSEWTGGDSTDTQYF. CDR3 in DNA: TGTGCCAGCAGTGAGTGGACGGGAGGGGACTCCACAGATACGCAGTATTTT.

The chain couples TRBV27 to TRBJ1-4, with 10 bases identical to TRBD1. Per germline, CDR1 MNHEY and CDR2 SMNVEV (reference sequence). This CDR3 has 16 residues. Losses at the gene ends were 4 bases for V and 10 bases for J; bases not matched to a gene: 12. CDR3 coding DNA: TGTGCCAGCAGTTCCCCGGCCGGGACAGGGGCCGGAAAACTGTTTTTT. This sequence encodes CASSSPAGTGAGKLFF.

This clone was seen a single time. The V call is TRBV18, the J call TRBJ1-4; weak D call: TRBD1 (5 bases). Germline CDR1 reads KGHSH; CDR2 reads LQKENI. CDR3 size: 15 residues. V was trimmed by 3 bases and J by 3 bases, leaving 11 bases between them. CDR3: CASSPTDLANEKLFF. The CDR3, as DNA: TGTGCCAGCTCACCGACAGATCTCGCTAATGAAAAACTGTTTTTT.

This clone has a count of ten or more. The chain is built from TRBV5-4 and TRBJ2-1; unclear D gene. CDR3 length: 11 residues. V was shortened by 1 base and J by 10 bases, with 6 bases between the two germline ends. The germline V gene encodes CDR1 SGHNT and CDR2 YYREEE (reference sequence). The CDR3 DNA follows: TGTGCCAGCAGCTTGTTCCAGGAGCAGTTCTTC. The encoded protein is CASSLFQEQFF.

V gene TRBV7-9 combines with J gene TRBJ2-3; perhaps TRBD2 as D (6 bases). V was shortened by 5 bases and J by 2 bases, with 14 bases between the two germline ends. Per the germline V gene, CDR1 is SEHNR and CDR2 is FQNEAQ (reference sequence). This CDR3 has 15 residues. This chain's CDR3 is CASSPGTSYTDTQYF. DNA of the CDR3: TGTGCCAGCAGCCCCGGGACTTCCTACACAGATACGCAGTATTTT.

With regard to this clone: Additional DNA sequences in this sample encode the identical CDR3. The chain links TRBV5-1 to TRBJ1-2; TRBD1 matches at 7 bases. In germline, CDR1 is SGHRS, CDR2 YFSETQ. J was trimmed by 4 bases and V by 0 bases; bases with no gene match: 3. This CDR3 has 14 amino acids. CDR3 coding DNA: TGCGCCAGCAGCTTGGAGGGGACAGCCTATGGCTACACCTTC. Its protein is CASSLEGTAYGYTF.

The J gene is TRBJ2-1, the V gene TRBV7-3; D may be TRBD1 (6 bases). V lost 8 bases, J lost 0 bases, and 14 bases lay in between. This CDR3 spans 15 amino acids. Germline CDR1 SGHTA, CDR2 FQGTGA. CDR3 residues: CASENKGGSYNEQFF. CDR3 DNA: TGTGCCAGCGAAAATAAAGGGGGCTCCTACAATGAGCAGTTCTTC. The complete variable domain, with remaining parts taken from reference TRBV7-3 and TRBJ2-1, reads GAGVSQTPSNKVTEKGKYVELRCDPISGHTALYWYRQSLGQGPEFLIYFQGTGAADDSGLPNDRFFAVRPEGSVSTLKIQRTERGDSAVYLCASENKGGSYNEQFFGPGTRLTVL.

The gene calls are TRBV7-8 and TRBJ2-1; D uncertain. This CDR3 has 14 residues. The germline gives CDR1 SGHVS, CDR2 FQNEAQ. Deletions cut 4 bases from V and 4 bases from J, with 11 bases between. The CDR3 DNA reads TGTGCCAGCAGCTCTAGGCCTCCTTACAATGAGCAGTTCTTC. This sequence encodes CASSSRPPYNEQFF.

In this sample, this clone turned up once. V gene TRBV21-1 combines with J gene TRBJ2-7; the table names TRBD1, a call not compared with the DNA. TRBV21-1 is a pseudogene. The CDR3 contains 15 residues. CDR3 in DNA: TGTGCCAGCAGCAACAAAACGCAGACACACTACGAGCAGTACGTC. Amino acid sequence: CASSNKTQTHYEQYV.

The CDR3: CASTRDSLGIETQYF. The CDR3 DNA reads TGCGCCAGCACACGGGACAGCCTAGGGATCGAGACCCAGTACTTC. J is TRBJ2-5 and V is TRBV5-1, with 7 bases that match TRBD1. CDR1 SGHRS and CDR2 YFSETQ come from the germline V gene. This CDR3 has 15 amino acids. J gave up 5 bases and V 6 bases, and 13 bases lay outside the gene matches.

The rearrangement uses TRBV9 and TRBJ2-7, with TRBD2 matching 7 bases. CDR1 SGDLS and CDR2 YYNGEE come from the germline V gene. V shed 7 bases, J shed 2 bases, and the junction held 15 bases outside the gene matches. The CDR3 consists of 16 residues. Written as DNA, the CDR3 is TGTGCCAGCGGTGGGAGGGGCCCGAATCACACCTACGAGCAGTACGTC. It yields the protein CASGGRGPNHTYEQYV.

The V and J genes are TRBV27 and TRBJ2-1; 7 nucleotides match TRBD1. V trimming: 5 bases; J trimming: 9 bases; junction bases outside the gene matches: 13. Germline V CDR1 and CDR2: MNHEY, SMNVEV (reference sequence). The CDR3 sequence is 15 residues long. The CDR3 nucleotides read TGTGCCAGCAGTACCTCTCGGACAGGTGTCGGTGAGCAGTTCTTC. Protein product: CASSTSRTGVGEQFF.

J is TRBJ1-2 and V is TRBV25-1, with D unclear. Germline V CDR1 and CDR2: MGHDK, SYGVNS. The CDR3 totals 14 residues. Trimming removed 3 bases at V and 2 bases at J, with 10 bases between. The CDR3, as DNA: TGTGCCAGCAGTGACCAATTCTACAACTATGGCTACACCTTC. It codes for CASSDQFYNYGYTF.

This chain links TRBV19 with TRBJ2-2; TRBD2 matches at 7 bases. Germline assignment: CDR1 LNHDA and CDR2 SQIVND (reference sequence). V was clipped by 6 bases and J by 5 bases; unmatched bases: 6. The CDR3 length is 14 residues. CDR3 DNA sequence: TGTGCCAGTAGGGCGGGAGTAGGGACCGGGGAGCTGTTTTTT. Encoded protein: CASRAGVGTGELFF.